This T cell receptor (beta chain) comes out of a study of beta chain features in type 1 diabetes. Study results and limitations: Healthy donors had naive, central memory and Treg TCRB repertoires that appeared less similar than those seen among patients.

Sequenced material consisted of expressed TCRB transcripts (all of the isolated RNA was reverse transcribed). Only in-frame clones appear in the TCRdb table, and some are missing; sequencing was by immunoSEQ multiplex PCR. The data show 200,000 to 250,000 clones, 9.6% seen once. CDR3 size: 15 residues. This clone was observed a few times. Its antigen is as yet unknown. It was one heparinised blood draw, averaging roughly 100 mL, that each donor gave. The rearrangement joins TRBV21-1 to TRBJ2-7; the D call TRBD1 from the table was never checked on the DNA. TRBV21-1 is a known pseudogene. The source of this sequence is a woman aged 18-29 years in good health. The sequencing input was naive CD4+ T cells from blood. In nucleotides, the CDR3 is TGTGCCAGCAGCAAAGAAAGGGAACAGGGCTACGAGCAGTACTTC. It yields the protein CASSKEREQGYEQYF.